One sample yielded the 10 T cell receptor beta chains listed below, sequenced in a study of beta chain features in type 1 diabetes. Study-wide results and limits: In every one of the four CD4+ subsets, TCRB CDR3s were moderately but significantly shorter in Type 1 diabetes patients.

Investigators reverse transcribed all isolated RNA, so they sequenced expressed TCRB transcripts. The repertoire was sequenced with immunoSEQ multiplex PCR; TCRdb's copy has only in-frame clones and lacks some. Of more than 550,000 clones detected, over 12% appear once; the ten largest clones hold nearly 0.04%. Their target antigens are unknown. The sequenced sample consisted of naive CD4+ T cells from blood. The receptors derive from a man younger than 30 with type 1 diabetes.

The chain combines TRBV2 with TRBJ2-6; D uncertain. The length of the CDR3 is 15 residues. Germline CDR1 is SNHLY and CDR2 is FYNNEI. V lost 6 bases to trimming and J lost 1 base, with 10 bases between them. DNA for the CDR3: TGTGCCAGCAGGGCGAGTAGATCTGGGGCCAACGTCCTGACTTTC. Protein: CASRASRSGANVLTF.

This clone was observed a few times. V is TRBV7-2 and J is TRBJ2-3; D might be TRBD2 (6 bases). CDR3 length: 18 amino acids. Trimming took off 5 bases at V and 6 bases at J, with 27 bases between the two ends. Germline lookup yields CDR1 SGHTA and CDR2 FQGNSA. This CDR3 reads CASSREYLGTPGGDTQYF. The DNA of the CDR3 is TGTGCCAGCAGCCGCGAATACCTAGGGACTCCCGGTGGGGATACGCAGTATTTT.

The DNA for the CDR3 is TGCAGCGTTGTGGGGGGACAGGCCGACTCGAACTATGGCTACACCTTC. It translates to CSVVGGQADSNYGYTF. The chain joins TRBV29-1 to TRBJ1-2; 8 bases are shared with TRBD1. V lost 4 bases and J lost 2; bases outside the gene matches: 12. The CDR3 is made up of 16 amino acids. Germline V gene sequence: CDR1 SQVTM, CDR2 ANQGSEA. The variable domain in full, completed from reference TRBV29-1 and TRBJ1-2, reads SAVISQKPSRDICQRGTSLTIQCQVDSQVTMMFWYRQQPGQSLTLIATANQGSEATYESGFVIDKFPISRPNLTFSTLTVSNMSPEDSSIYLCSVVGGQADSNYGYTFGSGTRLTVV.

This chain uses TRBV7-3 with TRBJ1-2; D remains ambiguous. The CDR3 is made up of 15 amino acids. CDR1 and CDR2 from the germline V gene are SGHTA and FQGTGA. V gave up 5 bases and J gave up 0 bases, with 13 bases separating them. CDR3 in DNA: TGTGCCAGCAGCCTCGGACCGTCAGCTAACTATGGCTACACCTTC. It specifies CASSLGPSANYGYTF.

In its sample, this clone was seen a few times. Other DNA sequences in the sample encode the same CDR3. V usage is TRBV30 and J usage is TRBJ1-5; D unresolved. The V and J ends lost 2 bases and 0 bases respectively, with 5 bases between them. The CDR3 consists of 13 residues. The germline gives CDR1 GTSNPN, CDR2 SVGIG (reference sequence). Written as DNA, the CDR3 is TGTGCCTGGAGTCCTGATAGCAATCAGCCCCAGCATTTT. As protein: CAWSPDSNQPQHF.

The chain couples TRBV18 to TRBJ2-7, with D unclear. Germline V lookup: CDR1 KGHSH, CDR2 LQKENI. V was shortened by 3 bases and J by 7 bases, with 13 bases between the two germline ends. There are 13 residues in the CDR3. CDR3 in amino acids: CASSPSRVMEQYF. For the CDR3, the DNA is TGTGCCAGCTCACCGTCCCGAGTGATGGAGCAGTACTTC.

The chain joins TRBV19 to TRBJ2-7, with D perhaps TRBD2 (5 bases). V dropped 0 bases and J dropped 4 bases, with 16 bases sitting between them. The CDR3 consists of 16 residues. Germline values: CDR1 LNHDA, CDR2 SQIVND (reference sequence). The CDR3 reads CASSIESRRDRYEQYF. The CDR3 coding sequence is TGTGCCAGTAGTATAGAATCCCGACGGGATAGGTACGAGCAGTACTTC. Looking up the rest from reference TRBV19 and TRBJ2-7 gives the full variable domain: DGGITQSPKYLFRKEGQNVTLSCEQNLNHDAMYWYRQDPGQGLRLIYYSQIVNDFQKGDIAEGYSVSREKKESFPLTVTSAQKNPTAFYLCASSIESRRDRYEQYFGPGTRLTVT.

This clone appeared a few times. The chain links TRBV2 to TRBJ1-5, with TRBD1 matching 7 bases. This CDR3 region has 13 residues. Trimming took 4 bases from V and 6 from J; bases not matched to a gene: 3. Germline CDR1 reads SNHLY; CDR2 reads FYNNEI. CDR3: CASSGPGGQPQHF. In nucleotides, the CDR3 is TGTGCCAGCAGTGGCCCAGGGGGTCAGCCCCAGCATTTT.

This clone was found a few times. The chain joins TRBV27 to TRBJ2-5; D possibly corresponds to TRBD2 (6 bases). This CDR3 comprises 13 residues. CDR1 and CDR2 from the germline V gene are MNHEY and SMNVEV (reference sequence). Trimming removed 1 base at V and 4 bases at J, with 7 bases between. The CDR3 loop reads CASSLWGGETQYF. CDR3 DNA sequence: TGTGCCAGCAGTTTATGGGGAGGAGAGACCCAGTACTTC.

This clone was found once. This sequence joins TRBV7-2 and TRBJ1-6, with TRBD1 as a possible D gene (6 bases). Germline CDR1 is SGHTA and CDR2 is FQGNSA. The CDR3 has 14 residues. The V gene lost 2 bases and the J gene lost 8 bases, with 10 bases spanning the gap. CDR3 sequence: CASSLTGSYSPLHF. Written as DNA, the CDR3 is TGTGCCAGCAGCTTAACAGGGTCATATTCACCCCTCCACTTT.